The 12 T cell receptor beta chains below were found in one sample sequenced in a study of cytomegalovirus exposure and HLA in healthy donors. PCR involved 60 Vbeta and 13 Jbeta primers. Here immunoSEQ multiplex PCR was the method, and the copy in TCRdb shows in-frame clones only, minus some. The top ten hold almost 6% of the sample, which has tens of thousands of clones, 80% seen once. The source material was PBMCs. Receptors originate from a male donor in good health and CMV-seronegative.

The chain joins TRBV6-5 to TRBJ2-2; a weak D match, TRBD2 (6 bases). The V gene's germline CDR1 is MNHEY and CDR2 SVGAGI. Trimming took off 2 bases at V and 6 bases at J, with 13 bases between the two ends. This CDR3 region has 15 residues. This CDR3 reads CASSYGGIMAGELFF. DNA for the CDR3: TGTGCCAGCAGTTACGGAGGGATTATGGCCGGGGAGCTGTTTTTT.

The rearrangement links TRBV7-9 to TRBJ1-1; TRBD1 matches at 8 bases. CDR1 is SEHNR and CDR2 is FQNEAQ in the germline V gene (reference sequence). This CDR3 is built from 15 residues. The V segment lost 1 base and the J segment 2 bases; nucleotides outside the gene matches: 3. The CDR3 coding sequence is TGTGCCAGCAGCTTAGGACAGGGGATAAACACTGAAGCTTTCTTT. It is translated as CASSLGQGINTEAFF. Drawing the rest from reference TRBV7-9 and TRBJ1-1, the complete variable domain is DTGVSQNPRHKITKRGQNVTFRCDPISEHNRLYWYRQTLGQGPEFLTYFQNEAQLEKSRLLSDRFSAERPKGSFSTLEIQRTEQGDSAMYLCASSLGQGINTEAFFGQGTRLTVV.

This CDR3 is CASSVGRPGLISEQYF. CDR3 sequence (DNA): TGTGCCAGCAGCGTAGGGCGCCCCGGACTGATAAGCGAGCAGTACTTC. This chain connects TRBV9 to TRBJ2-7; D might be TRBD2 (5 bases). Germline CDR1 SGDLS, CDR2 YYNGEE. The CDR3 totals 16 residues. Between the trimmed V and J ends, which lost 0 bases and 6 bases, there was a span of 19 bases.

The J gene is TRBJ1-2, the V gene TRBV6-1; a possible D gene is TRBD1 (5 bases). This CDR3 is built from 11 residues. Trimming cost V 10 bases and J 5 bases, with 11 bases left between them. Germline lookup yields CDR1 MNHNS and CDR2 SASEGT. This CDR3 is CATQPGYGYTF. The CDR3 DNA sequence: TGTGCCACCCAGCCAGGGTATGGCTACACCTTC.

The chain combines TRBV4-2 with TRBJ2-5, with TRBD2 identical over 9 bases. J gave up 4 bases and V 1 base, and 7 bases lay outside the gene matches. This CDR3 is 16 amino acids long. Germline V gene lookup returns CDR1 LGHNA and CDR2 YNFKEQ. The DNA of the CDR3 is TGTGCCAGCAGCCAAGTTCAGGCGGGGGGGAGAGAGACCCAGTACTTC. Amino acids: CASSQVQAGGRETQYF.

As DNA, the CDR3 is TGTGCCTGGACTCCGGGGGGGAGGCTCCTCCACTTT. Translating it yields CAWTPGGRLLHF. This rearrangement joins TRBV30 to TRBJ1-6, with a possible D match to TRBD1 (5 bases). CDR3 size: 12 residues. The germline V and J ends were trimmed by 4 bases and 15 bases, with 16 bases remaining between them. CDR1 is GTSNPN and CDR2 is SVGIG in the germline V gene (reference sequence).

This clone was detected only a few times. V gene TRBV6-6 combines with J gene TRBJ1-1; D uncertain. This CDR3 region has 13 residues. Germline lookup yields CDR1 MNHNY and CDR2 SVGAGI (reference sequence). V lost 2 bases to trimming and J lost 4 bases, with 8 bases between them. The CDR3 here is CASSYEVGTEAFF. The CDR3 DNA reads as TGTGCCAGCAGTTACGAGGTTGGCACTGAAGCTTTCTTT.

V gene TRBV7-2 combines with J gene TRBJ1-5, with D possibly TRBD1 on 5 matching bases. The CDR3 length is 13 residues. Trimming took off 5 bases at V and 4 bases at J, with 9 bases between the two ends. Germline CDR1 reads SGHTA; CDR2 reads FQGNSA. CDR3 protein: CASSAQGNQPQHF. Here the CDR3 DNA reads TGTGCCAGCAGCGCCCAGGGAAATCAGCCCCAGCATTTT.

The chain employs TRBV5-1 and TRBJ2-7; tentative D call: TRBD1 (6 bases). Germline V gene sequence: CDR1 SGHRS, CDR2 YFSETQ. V gave up 1 base and J gave up 7 bases, with 12 bases separating them. This CDR3 has 13 amino acids. Here the CDR3 DNA reads TGCGCCAGCAGCTTGTCGGACAGCGCTGAGCAGTACTTC. Protein sequence: CASSLSDSAEQYF.

This chain joins TRBV29-1 and TRBJ1-1, with D hard to call. The CDR3 spans 20 residues. Trimming stripped 3 bases from V and 0 bases from J, with 29 bases between. Germline values: CDR1 SQVTM, CDR2 ANQGSEA. CDR3 sequence: CSVDPAWWREPSPMNTEAFF. The CDR3 DNA reads TGCAGCGTTGACCCCGCGTGGTGGAGGGAGCCGAGCCCTATGAACACTGAAGCTTTCTTT.

This chain connects TRBV6-1 to TRBJ1-3, with 7 bases identical to TRBD1. This CDR3 spans 15 amino acids. Germline CDR1 is MNHNS and CDR2 is SASEGT. Trimming cost V 2 bases and J 4 bases; bases outside gene matches: 5. The CDR3 DNA reads as TGTGCCAGCAGTGAAAACAGGGGATCAGGAAACACCATATATTTT. Encoded protein: CASSENRGSGNTIYF.

The gene calls are TRBV7-3 and TRBJ2-5; 8 bases align to TRBD1. Trimming cost V 5 bases and J 5 bases; bases outside gene matches: 7. The germline V gene has CDR1 SGHTA and CDR2 FQGTGA. The CDR3 spans 14 residues. The CDR3 loop is CASSPGGAGETQYF. DNA of the CDR3: TGTGCCAGCAGCCCAGGGGGCGCGGGGGAGACCCAGTACTTC. Full variable domain (outside the CDR3, taken from reference TRBV7-3 and TRBJ2-5): GAGVSQTPSNKVTEKGKYVELRCDPISGHTALYWYRQSLGQGPEFLIYFQGTGAADDSGLPNDRFFAVRPEGSVSTLKIQRTERGDSAVYLCASSPGGAGETQYFGPGTRLLVL.